The 14 T cell receptor beta chains below were found in one sample sequenced in a study of vaccination effects on CD4 cells after COVID-19. Antigens for these TCRs are unknown. TCRdb's copy holds only in-frame clones and misses some; the assay was immunoSEQ multiplex PCR. The profile shows around 36,000 clones, under 70% of them singletons. ViraFEST used viral peptide pools to expand antigen-specific CD4+ T cells before sequencing. Investigators separated out CD4+ T cells once around eleven days of culture had passed. Absence of prior SARS-CoV-2 infection characterized the vaccine recipients, who showed negative nucleocapsid antibodies. The sequencing used CD4+ T cells from PBMCs cultured with SARS-CoV-2 spike peptides, collected before COVID-19 vaccination. Every receptor here comes from a human donor who received a COVID-19 vaccine.

The chain carries TRBV5-1 and TRBJ2-1, with D possibly being TRBD1 (5 bases). This CDR3 is built from 14 residues. Germline lookup yields CDR1 SGHRS and CDR2 YFSETQ. V shed 4 bases and J shed 10 bases, with 18 bases lying between them. The CDR3: CASSPWGQAGEQFF. The CDR3 DNA is TGCGCCAGCAGCCCATGGGGCCAGGCTGGGGAGCAGTTCTTC. The whole variable domain, filled in from reference TRBV5-1 and TRBJ2-1, reads KAGVTQTPRYLIKTRGQQVTLSCSPISGHRSVSWYQQTPGQGLQFLFEYFSETQRNKGNFPGRFSGRQFSNSRSEMNVSTLELGDSALYLCASSPWGQAGEQFFGPGTRLTVL.

This chain joins TRBV19 and TRBJ2-1; D unclear. The CDR3 runs 13 residues. Trimming pared 5 bases from V and 6 bases from J, leaving 11 bases between. Germline CDR1 LNHDA, CDR2 SQIVND (reference sequence). The CDR3 nucleotides are TGTGCCAGTAGTCCCCGTACGTTCAATGAGCAGTTCTTC. It yields the protein CASSPRTFNEQFF.

The J gene is TRBJ2-3, the V gene TRBV6-5; tentatively, D is TRBD1 (6 bases). The CDR3 has 15 amino acids. From germline, CDR1 is MNHEY and CDR2 SVGAGI. V was cut by 0 bases and J by 2 bases, with 9 bases left in between. CDR3 nucleotide sequence: TGTGCCAGCAGTTACTCGAGGGGGAACACAGATACGCAGTATTTT. This gives the protein CASSYSRGNTDTQYF.

The V gene is TRBV2, the J gene TRBJ1-3, with D possibly being TRBD1 (5 bases). Trimming removed 6 bases from V and 7 bases from J, with 13 bases in between. This CDR3 spans 13 amino acids. The germline CDR1 and CDR2 sequences are SNHLY and FYNNEI. The CDR3 sequence is CASSPGGANTIYF. The CDR3 coding sequence is TGTGCCAGCAGCCCGGGTGGGGCGAACACCATATATTTT.

The chain is built from TRBV5-5 and TRBJ1-5; D possibly corresponds to TRBD1 (6 bases). Trimming cost V 2 bases and J 5 bases, with 14 bases left between them. Germline values: CDR1 SGHKS, CDR2 YYEKEE (reference sequence). There are 15 residues in the CDR3. CDR3 residues: CASSFGGRQDQPQHF. CDR3 in DNA: TGTGCCAGCAGCTTCGGGGGGCGGCAGGATCAGCCCCAGCATTTT.

The V call is TRBV19, the J call TRBJ1-5, with TRBD1 as a possible D gene (5 bases). The CDR3 runs 15 residues. With 5 bases removed from V and 0 bases from J, the gap between germline ends came to 11 bases. Germline CDR1 reads LNHDA; CDR2 reads SQIVND (reference sequence). The CDR3 DNA sequence: TGTGCCAGTAGTCCCGGGACGGGTAGCAATCAGCCCCAGCATTTT. Encoded protein: CASSPGTGSNQPQHF.

The chain carries TRBV19 and TRBJ2-1, with 10 bases fitting TRBD1. Per the germline V gene, CDR1 is LNHDA and CDR2 is SQIVND (reference sequence). The CDR3 totals 14 residues. J lost 7 bases, V lost 10 bases, and 10 bases had no gene match. The CDR3 loop is CATRPGQGINEQFF. CDR3 DNA sequence: TGTGCCACCCGACCGGGACAGGGGATTAATGAGCAGTTCTTC.

The chain recombines TRBV30 with TRBJ2-5; TRBD2 aligns across 12 bases. From germline, CDR1 is GTSNPN and CDR2 SVGIG (reference sequence). V was pared by 0 bases and J by 5 bases, with 4 bases of the junction left unmatched. This CDR3 contains 15 residues. The CDR3 DNA sequence: TGTGCCTGGAGTGTGCCTAGCGGGAGGGGGGAGACCCAGTACTTC. Translating it yields CAWSVPSGRGETQYF.

The chain carries TRBV5-4 and TRBJ2-2; 7 positions agree with TRBD1. This CDR3 spans 15 amino acids. V shed 3 bases and J 6 bases; nucleotides not matched to a gene: 8. Germline V CDR1 and CDR2: SGHNT, YYREEE (reference sequence). The CDR3 nucleotides read TGTGCCAGCAGCTCCGGGGACAGTCGAGCCGGGGAGCTGTTTTTT. Protein product: CASSSGDSRAGELFF.

This rearrangement joins TRBV7-8 to TRBJ1-2, with D maybe TRBD1 (5 bases). Looked up from germline, CDR1 is SGHVS and CDR2 is FQNEAQ. V was trimmed by 5 bases and J by 8 bases, leaving 12 bases between them. There are 12 residues in the CDR3. CDR3 loop: CASSPRGDGYTF. CDR3 nucleotides: TGTGCCAGCAGCCCAAGGGGAGACGGCTACACCTTC.

The gene calls are TRBV7-2 and TRBJ1-4; TRBD1 is a possible D gene (5 bases). Trimming removed 1 base at V and 5 bases at J, with 14 bases between. The CDR3 runs 16 residues. Germline CDR1 SGHTA, CDR2 FQGNSA. The CDR3 is CASSLDAGRFNEKLFF. The CDR3 bases are TGTGCCAGCAGCTTAGATGCAGGGAGGTTCAATGAAAAACTGTTTTTT.

The chain recombines TRBV19 with TRBJ2-3; D remains unclear. V was pared by 4 bases and J by 0 bases, with 11 bases between. The CDR3 runs to 15 residues. Looked up from germline, CDR1 is LNHDA and CDR2 is SQIVND (reference sequence). CDR3 sequence: CASSSQTISTDTQYF. The DNA of the CDR3 is TGTGCCAGTAGTAGCCAGACCATAAGCACAGATACGCAGTATTTT.

This clone was seen more than once but under ten times. The chain links TRBV27 to TRBJ1-2, with 7 positions matching TRBD1. The CDR3 is 13 residues long. Germline V lookup: CDR1 MNHEY, CDR2 SMNVEV (reference sequence). Trimming at V came to 4 bases and at J to 4 bases, leaving 3 bases not matched to a gene. The CDR3 sequence: CASSYRGGYGYTF. The DNA of the CDR3 is TGTGCCAGCAGTTACAGGGGCGGCTATGGCTACACCTTC.

This clone was recorded a few times. The chain uses TRBV6-5 and TRBJ1-4; D is uncertain. This CDR3 contains 13 residues. Germline V gene lookup returns CDR1 MNHEY and CDR2 SVGAGI. V lost 8 bases and J 6 bases, leaving 13 bases between the germline ends. CDR3 residues: CASLHGRDEKLFF. CDR3 bases: TGTGCCAGCCTTCACGGACGGGATGAAAAACTGTTTTTT.